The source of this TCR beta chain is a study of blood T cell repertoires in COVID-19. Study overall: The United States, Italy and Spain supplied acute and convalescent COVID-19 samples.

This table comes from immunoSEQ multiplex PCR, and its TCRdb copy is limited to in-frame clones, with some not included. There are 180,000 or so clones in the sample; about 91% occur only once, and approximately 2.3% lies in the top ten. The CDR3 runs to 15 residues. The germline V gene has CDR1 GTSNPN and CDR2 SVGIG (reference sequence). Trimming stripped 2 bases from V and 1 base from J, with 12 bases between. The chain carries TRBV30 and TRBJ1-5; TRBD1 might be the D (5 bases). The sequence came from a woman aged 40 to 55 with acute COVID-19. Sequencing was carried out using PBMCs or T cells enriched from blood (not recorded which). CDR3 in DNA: TGTGCCTGGAGTTCTGCCGGGGGAAGCAATCAGCCCCAGCATTTT. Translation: CAWSSAGGSNQPQHF.